This TCR beta chain stems from a study of blood T cell repertoires in COVID-19. Study-wide context: The United States, Italy and Spain were the sources of the acute and convalescent COVID-19 samples.

This clone is a singleton in its sample. Sequencing was performed with immunoSEQ multiplex PCR; in TCRdb, only in-frame clones are kept and a portion is missing. The data contain around 100,000 clones, 85% to 90% of them singletons. The TCR comes from a human donor in a cohort sampled during active COVID-19. Sequenced material: peripheral blood.

The CDR3 region has the DNA TGTGCCAGCTTCCCAGGGAACACCGGGGAGCTGTTTTTT. Translated: CASFPGNTGELFF. J is TRBJ2-2 and V is TRBV28; D is unresolved. This CDR3 has 13 amino acids. V lost 8 bases to trimming and J lost 1 base, with 8 bases between them. The germline V gene has CDR1 MDHEN and CDR2 SYDVKM. The whole variable domain, filled in from reference TRBV28 and TRBJ2-2, reads DVKVTQSSRYLVKRTGEKVFLECVQDMDHENMFWYRQDPGLGLRLIYFSYDVKMKEKGDIPEGYSVSREKKERFSLILESASTNQTSMYLCASFPGNTGELFFGEGSRLTVL.